The 11 T cell receptor beta chains below were found in one sample sequenced in a study of cytomegalovirus exposure and HLA in healthy donors. Repertoires were generated with immunoSEQ multiplex PCR, while TCRdb's copy carries only in-frame clones and drops some. Among 60,000 to 85,000 clones, just over 95% were seen once, and the ten largest hold roughly 5%. Sequenced material: PBMCs. These receptor sequences come from a woman aged 18 to 35 in good health and CMV-seropositive.

The chain links TRBV2 to TRBJ2-1; 13 positions match TRBD2. Germline V gene lookup returns CDR1 SNHLY and CDR2 FYNNEI. Trimming at V came to 8 bases and at J to 10 bases, leaving 14 bases not matched to a gene. This CDR3 is 16 amino acids long. CDR3 DNA sequence: TGTGCCAGCGGAAAGAGACTAGCGGGAGGAGAGGGGGAGCAGTTCTTC. Translation: CASGKRLAGGEGEQFF.

This clone was recorded only once. The chain is built from TRBV5-8 and TRBJ2-7; 10 nucleotides line up with TRBD1. Looked up from germline, CDR1 is SGHTS and CDR2 is YDEGEE. There are 15 residues in the CDR3. After removal of 4 bases from V and 6 bases from J, the junction contained 10 bases not matched to a gene. The CDR3 coding sequence is TGTGCCAGCAGCGCGGACAGGGGGATTCTTAGCGAGCAGTACTTC. It specifies CASSADRGILSEQYF.

This clone appeared once. The chain combines TRBV5-1 with TRBJ2-5, with D possibly being TRBD1 (7 bases). Germline lookup yields CDR1 SGHRS and CDR2 YFSETQ. The length of the CDR3 is 15 residues. V shed 0 bases and J shed 5 bases, with 14 bases lying between them. The chain's CDR3 is CASSLAPGGMETQYF. CDR3 nucleotide sequence: TGCGCCAGCAGCTTGGCCCCAGGGGGGATGGAGACCCAGTACTTC.

The count of this clone is one. DNA for the CDR3: TGCGCCAGCAGCACCGGACAGGGGAAGAGGGGCGAGCAGTACTTC. Residues: CASSTGQGKRGEQYF. The V gene is TRBV5-1, the J gene TRBJ2-7; TRBD1 matches 9 bases. The CDR3 runs to 15 residues. Looked up from germline, CDR1 is SGHRS and CDR2 is YFSETQ. V gave up 4 bases and J gave up 6 bases; unmatched junction bases: 11.

V usage is TRBV30 and J usage is TRBJ2-7; 7 bases map to TRBD1. Germline-derived CDR1 and CDR2 are GTSNPN and SVGIG (reference sequence). V was pared by 3 bases and J by 7 bases, with 9 bases of the junction left unmatched. This CDR3 region has 13 residues. CDR3 DNA: TGTGCCTGGAGAAAACAGGGGATGAGGGAGCAGTACTTC. Translation gives CAWRKQGMREQYF. The full variable domain, with the rest looked up from reference TRBV30 and TRBJ2-7, is SQTIHQWPATLVQPVGSPLSLECTVEGTSNPNLYWYRQAAGRGLQLLFYSVGIGQISSEVPQNLSASRPQDRQFILSSKKLLLSDSGFYLCAWRKQGMREQYFGPGTRLTVT.

The V and J genes are TRBV10-1 and TRBJ2-7; TRBD2 matches 9 bases. The CDR3 runs 12 residues. Germline values: CDR1 WNHNN, CDR2 SYGVQD (reference sequence). Trimming cost V 4 bases and J 11 bases; bases outside gene matches: 6. The CDR3 region is CASSVGLAHKYF. CDR3 DNA sequence: TGCGCCAGCAGTGTCGGACTAGCGCACAAGTACTTC.

V and J are TRBV21-1 and TRBJ1-2. TRBV21-1 represents a pseudogene. The CDR3 has 16 amino acids. The CDR3 reads CASPKCGGLSRGGYTF. The CDR3 nucleotides are TGTGCCAGCCCTAAATGCGGGGGGCTGAGTCGGGGTGGCTACACCTTC.

This chain's CDR3 is CASSPQPGGGTEKLFF. As DNA, the CDR3 is TGCGCCAGCAGCCCCCAGCCAGGAGGAGGAACTGAAAAACTGTTTTTT. The chain is built from TRBV4-1 and TRBJ1-4; D not resolved. Germline-derived CDR1 and CDR2 are MGHRA and YSYEKL. V shed 4 bases and J shed 7 bases, with 19 bases lying between them. The CDR3 has 16 amino acids.

The chain has TRBV7-9 and TRBJ2-2; D ambiguous. Looked up from germline, CDR1 is SEHNR and CDR2 is FQNEAQ (reference sequence). The V end lost 5 bases, the J end lost 5 bases, and 3 bases lay between the germline ends. The length of the CDR3 is 11 residues. The CDR3 loop is CASSPTGELFF. CDR3 sequence (DNA): TGTGCCAGCAGCCCTACCGGGGAGCTGTTTTTT.

The rearrangement links TRBV7-9 to TRBJ2-7, with TRBD1 identical over 9 bases. Germline CDR1 is SEHNR and CDR2 is FQNEAQ (reference sequence). The V and J ends lost 5 bases and 0 bases, in that order; junction bases with no gene match: 5. There are 15 residues in the CDR3. The CDR3 here is CASSVWDRDSYEQYF. The CDR3 bases are TGTGCCAGCAGCGTTTGGGACAGGGACTCCTACGAGCAGTACTTC.

This chain joins TRBV13 and TRBJ2-7; 8 bases match TRBD1. The CDR3 extends over 14 amino acids. CDR1 and CDR2 (germline): PRHDT, FYEKMQ (reference sequence). J gave up 4 bases and V 6 bases, and 8 bases lay outside the gene matches. The DNA of the CDR3 is TGTGCCAGCAGTCCCCGACAGGGGCGTTACGAGCAGTACTTC. Protein sequence: CASSPRQGRYEQYF.